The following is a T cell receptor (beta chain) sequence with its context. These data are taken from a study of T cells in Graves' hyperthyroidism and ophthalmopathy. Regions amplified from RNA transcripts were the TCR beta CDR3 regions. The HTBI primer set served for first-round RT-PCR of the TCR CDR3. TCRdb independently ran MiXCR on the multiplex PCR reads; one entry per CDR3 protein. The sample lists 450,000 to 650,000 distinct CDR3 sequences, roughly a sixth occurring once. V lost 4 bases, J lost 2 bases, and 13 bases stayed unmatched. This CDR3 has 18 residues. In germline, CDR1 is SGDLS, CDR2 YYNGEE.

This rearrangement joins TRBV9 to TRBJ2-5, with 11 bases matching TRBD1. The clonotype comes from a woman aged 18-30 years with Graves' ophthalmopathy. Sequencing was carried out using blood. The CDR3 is CASSPRTGGRGLQETQYF. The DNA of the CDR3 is TGTGCCAGCAGCCCCCGGACAGGGGGCCGCGGCTTACAAGAGACCCAGTACTTC. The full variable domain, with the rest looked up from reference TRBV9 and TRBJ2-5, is DSGVTQTPKHLITATGQRVTLRCSPRSGDLSVYWYQQSLDQGLQFLIQYYNGEERAKGNILERFSAQQFPDLHSELNLSSLELGDSALYFCASSPRTGGRGLQETQYFGPGTRLLVL.